Below are 15 T cell receptor beta chains sequenced from a single sample in a study of CD8 T cells in Susac syndrome. An input of about 0.5 to 1 ug of RNA was subjected to reverse transcription using random hexamers. TCRdb called the immunoSEQ multiplex PCR reads again in MiXCR, with one record for every CDR3 protein. The sample includes about 120,000 distinct CDR3 sequences, around 94% of them seen just once. Material for sequencing was CD4+ T cells from PBMCs. These receptors came from a human donor in good health.

The chain combines TRBV19 with TRBJ2-7; TRBD1 matches 9 bases. Unmatched junction bases numbered 7, after V lost 4 bases and J lost 6 bases. The CDR3 spans 14 residues. The germline V gene has CDR1 LNHDA and CDR2 SQIVND (reference sequence). The CDR3 DNA reads as TGTGCCAGTAGTAACCTCGGGACAGGGCTCGAGCAGTACTTC. Its translation is CASSNLGTGLEQYF.

This chain's CDR3 is CASSQPGAYEQYF. The CDR3 region has the DNA TGTGCCAGCAGCCAACCCGGGGCCTACGAGCAGTACTTC. V usage is TRBV6-2 or TRBV6-3 and J usage is TRBJ2-7; the D gene is possibly TRBD2 (5 bases). V was trimmed by 6 bases and J by 2 bases, leaving 11 bases between them. The CDR3 has 13 residues. Germline assignment: CDR1 MNHEY and CDR2 SVGEGT.

The rearrangement links TRBV23-1 to TRBJ2-7; D perhaps matches TRBD2 (5 bases). TRBV23-1 is given ORF status, its function remaining uncertain. The CDR3 sequence is 15 residues long. The V end lost 0 bases, the J end lost 0 bases, and 9 bases lay between the germline ends. In DNA form, the CDR3 reads TGCGCCAGCAGTCAATCGACCGGGAACTCCTACGAGCAGTACTTC. This codes for CASSQSTGNSYEQYF.

J is TRBJ2-7 and V is TRBV9, with 8 bases that match TRBD1. The CDR3 is 14 residues long. With 0 bases clipped from V and 3 bases from J, the junction kept 2 bases outside the gene matches. Germline CDR1 SGDLS, CDR2 YYNGEE. The CDR3 coding sequence is TGTGCCAGCAGCGTAGTAGACAGGGGCTACGAGCAGTACTTC. It is translated as CASSVVDRGYEQYF.

The chain combines TRBV6-1 with TRBJ1-2; D gene ambiguous. Trimming left V 7 bases short and J 6 bases short, with 21 bases between. Germline-derived CDR1 and CDR2 are MNHNS and SASEGT. The CDR3 has 15 residues. CDR3: CASTKRVAGNHGYTF. CDR3 coding DNA: TGTGCCAGCACCAAAAGGGTGGCGGGGAACCATGGCTACACCTTC.

This sequence joins TRBV7-8 and TRBJ2-3, with D possibly being TRBD1 (6 bases). Germline CDR1 SGHVS, CDR2 FQNEAQ. Between the trimmed V and J ends, which lost 5 bases and 8 bases, there was a span of 11 bases. This CDR3 contains 12 residues. The chain's CDR3 is CASSPGQFTQYF. CDR3 nucleotides: TGTGCCAGCAGCCCAGGACAGTTTACGCAGTATTTT.

The chain has TRBV10-3 and TRBJ1-1; D perhaps matches TRBD1 (6 bases). Between the trimmed V and J ends, which lost 4 bases and 4 bases, there was a span of 22 bases. There are 17 residues in the CDR3. Germline CDR1 and CDR2: ENHRY and SYGVKD. This CDR3 is CAISGLAGEGGGTEAFF. DNA of the CDR3: TGTGCCATCAGTGGGTTAGCGGGGGAGGGGGGTGGCACTGAAGCTTTCTTT.

The chain joins TRBV7-9 to TRBJ2-3; D possibly corresponds to TRBD1 (6 bases). V was cut by 1 base and J by 1 base, with 9 bases left in between. CDR1 and CDR2 (germline): SEHNR, FQNEAQ (reference sequence). This CDR3 has 15 residues. The CDR3 sequence: CASSLEQGRTDTQYF. The DNA for the CDR3 is TGTGCCAGCAGCTTAGAGCAGGGGCGCACAGATACGCAGTATTTT.

The chain is built from TRBV30 and TRBJ1-5, with 8 bases fitting TRBD1. The V gene end was trimmed by 1 base and the J gene end by 4 bases; junction bases not matched to a gene: 9. Per the germline V gene, CDR1 is GTSNPN and CDR2 is SVGIG (reference sequence). This CDR3 has 16 residues. The CDR3 region has the DNA TGTGCCTGGAGTGGTACGACAGGGGTTGGAAATCAGCCCCAGCATTTT. Its translation is CAWSGTTGVGNQPQHF.

The gene calls are TRBV5-6 and TRBJ2-7, with D possibly matching TRBD2 (5 bases). CDR3 length: 17 amino acids. The germline gives CDR1 SGHDT, CDR2 YYEEEE. The V gene lost 1 base and the J gene lost 7 bases, with 24 bases spanning the gap. CDR3 amino acids: CASSLRIRERELHEQYF. In DNA form, the CDR3 reads TGTGCCAGCAGCTTGCGAATCCGTGAGAGGGAGTTACATGAGCAGTACTTC. The full variable domain, in which reference TRBV5-6 and TRBJ2-7 provide the parts outside the CDR3, is DAGVTQSPTHLIKTRGQQVTLRCSPKSGHDTVSWYQQALGQGPQFIFQYYEEEERQRGNFPDRFSGHQFPNYSSELNVNALLLGDSALYLCASSLRIRERELHEQYFGPGTRLTVT.

The CDR3 protein is CAIAWGETQYF. DNA for the CDR3: TGTGCCATCGCATGGGGGGAGACCCAGTACTTC. This rearrangement joins TRBV7-2 to TRBJ2-5; D tentatively fits TRBD1 or TRBD2 (5 bases each). Trimming pared 10 bases from V and 5 bases from J, leaving 11 bases between. There are 11 residues in the CDR3. Germline CDR1 SGHTA, CDR2 FQGNSA.

This chain connects TRBV3-1 to TRBJ2-4, with D tentatively TRBD1 (6 bases). Germline CDR1 LGHDT, CDR2 YNNKEL (reference sequence). The V end lost 5 bases, the J end lost 8 bases, and 16 bases lay between the germline ends. The CDR3 runs 14 residues. The CDR3 region is CASSAAWGLDIQYF. As DNA, the CDR3 is TGTGCCAGCAGCGCCGCTTGGGGGCTTGACATTCAGTACTTC.

The chain carries TRBV10-3 and TRBJ1-6, with 9 bases fitting TRBD1. This CDR3 contains 13 residues. The V gene end was trimmed by 6 bases and the J gene end by 7 bases; junction bases not matched to a gene: 1. Germline V gene data show CDR1 as ENHRY and CDR2 as SYGVKD. The CDR3 nucleotides are TGTGCCATCAGGACAGGGGGGAATTCACCCCTCCACTTT. It codes for CAIRTGGNSPLHF.

The gene calls are TRBV7-6 and TRBJ2-7, with TRBD1 as a possible D gene (6 bases). The germline CDR1 and CDR2 sequences are SGHVS and FNYEAQ. Trimming stripped 2 bases from V and 3 bases from J, with 17 bases between. The CDR3 totals 16 residues. CDR3 in DNA: TGTGCCAGCAGCTTACTCCCCGGGACACTCGTCTACGAGCAGTACTTC. It codes for CASSLLPGTLVYEQYF.

The CDR3 region is CASSPALGNSPLHF. In DNA form, the CDR3 reads TGTGCCAGCAGTCCCGCCTTGGGGAATTCACCCCTCCACTTT. The chain joins TRBV25-1 to TRBJ1-6, with unresolved D. Trimming took off 5 bases at V and 7 bases at J, with 12 bases between the two ends. The V gene's germline CDR1 is MGHDK and CDR2 SYGVNS. The CDR3 length is 14 residues. Full variable domain (rest looked up from reference TRBV25-1 and TRBJ1-6): EADIYQTPRYLVIGTGKKITLECSQTMGHDKMYWYQQDPGMELHLIHYSYGVNSTEKGDLSSESTVSRIRTEHFPLTLESARPSHTSQYLCASSPALGNSPLHFGNGTRLTVT.